The 27 T cell receptor beta chains below come from one sample, sequenced in a study of blood T cell repertoires in COVID-19. Some clones are missing from TCRdb's copy, which holds only in-frame ones; the method was immunoSEQ multiplex PCR. The sample comprises 300,000 or so clones, around 90% of which are singletons, and roughly 1.1% rests with the top ten. The sequenced sample was PBMCs or T cells enriched from blood (not recorded which). The origin of the receptors is a woman between 25 and 40 years old who had recovered from COVID-19.

The CDR3: CASPRGGGLNQPQHF. The DNA of the CDR3 is TGTGCCAGCCCCAGAGGAGGGGGCCTTAATCAGCCCCAGCATTTT. V and J are TRBV21-1 and TRBJ1-5; the DNA was not compared with TRBD1, the D call given in the table. TRBV21-1 counts as a pseudogene. This CDR3 contains 15 residues.

The chain couples TRBV7-2 to TRBJ2-6; no clear D. The V end was cut by 2 bases, the J end by 13 bases, with 6 bases between. Germline lookup yields CDR1 SGHTA and CDR2 FQGNSA. The CDR3 consists of 11 residues. CDR3 loop: CASSLTEVLTF. CDR3 bases: TGTGCCAGCAGCTTAACAGAGGTCCTGACTTTC.

V gene TRBV7-9 combines with J gene TRBJ2-5; TRBD2 matches 7 bases. The CDR3 is 17 amino acids. Germline loops: CDR1 SEHNR, CDR2 FQNEAQ (reference sequence). V lost 0 bases and J lost 8; bases outside the gene matches: 15. CDR3 sequence reads: CASSLAFRGSPARTQYF. Here the CDR3 DNA reads TGTGCCAGCAGCTTAGCGTTTCGCGGGAGCCCTGCGAGAACCCAGTACTTC.

This chain uses TRBV5-6 with TRBJ1-3, with 10 bases identical to TRBD1. CDR3 length: 15 residues. The V and J ends lost 4 bases and 4 bases, in that order; junction bases with no gene match: 5. Germline CDR1 SGHDT, CDR2 YYEEEE. CDR3 DNA: TGTGCCAGCAGCCAGACAGGGGGCGACGGAAACACCATATATTTT. Its translation is CASSQTGGDGNTIYF. The complete variable domain, with remaining parts taken from reference TRBV5-6 and TRBJ1-3, reads DAGVTQSPTHLIKTRGQQVTLRCSPKSGHDTVSWYQQALGQGPQFIFQYYEEEERQRGNFPDRFSGHQFPNYSSELNVNALLLGDSALYLCASSQTGGDGNTIYFGEGSWLTVV.

V is TRBV10-3 and J is TRBJ2-1; 14 bases line up with TRBD2. V shed 4 bases and J 8 bases; nucleotides not matched to a gene: 10. Germline CDR1 is ENHRY and CDR2 is SYGVKD. CDR3 length: 17 residues. This chain's CDR3 is CAISASPGTSGSYEQFF. In DNA form, the CDR3 reads TGTGCCATCAGTGCCTCCCCGGGGACTAGCGGGAGCTATGAGCAGTTCTTC.

The chain combines TRBV3-1 (or the pseudogene TRBV3-2) with TRBJ2-6; perhaps TRBD2 as D (6 bases). CDR1 is LGHDT, CDR2 YNNKEL, per germline (reference sequence). CDR3 length equals 16 residues. V dropped 5 bases and J dropped 4 bases, with 15 bases sitting between them. The CDR3 sequence is CASSAGRAGGANVLTF. For the CDR3, the DNA is TGTGCCAGCAGCGCGGGGCGGGCAGGCGGGGCCAACGTCCTGACTTTC.

The J gene is TRBJ1-5, the V gene TRBV7-2; tentative D call: TRBD1 (6 bases). The CDR3 totals 13 residues. The V and J ends lost 5 bases and 3 bases respectively, with 8 bases between them. Per germline, CDR1 SGHTA and CDR2 FQGNSA. CDR3 DNA: TGTGCCAGCAGCACAGGGTTCAATCAGCCCCAGCATTTT. This sequence encodes CASSTGFNQPQHF.

The rearrangement links TRBV5-1 to TRBJ1-4; D might be TRBD1 (6 bases). CDR3 size: 14 residues. Between the trimmed V and J ends, which lost 4 bases and 6 bases, there was a span of 13 bases. The germline CDR1 and CDR2 sequences are SGHRS and YFSETQ. This CDR3 is CASSPEAGDEKLFF. The CDR3 bases are TGCGCCAGCAGCCCGGAGGCAGGGGATGAAAAACTGTTTTTT.

This sequence joins TRBV7-2 and TRBJ2-1, with D possibly TRBD2 on 6 matching bases. The V gene's germline CDR1 is SGHTA and CDR2 FQGNSA. V was clipped by 2 bases and J by 0 bases, with 11 bases between them. CDR3 length: 16 amino acids. The CDR3 DNA reads TGTGCCAGCAGCTTATGGCGGGGAAGCTCCTACAATGAGCAGTTCTTC. It translates to CASSLWRGSSYNEQFF. Full variable domain (outside the CDR3, taken from reference TRBV7-2 and TRBJ2-1): GAGVSQSPSNKVTEKGKDVELRCDPISGHTALYWYRQSLGQGLEFLIYFQGNSAPDKSGLPSDRFSAERTGGSVSTLTIQRTQQEDSAVYLCASSLWRGSSYNEQFFGPGTRLTVL.

In DNA, the CDR3 is TGTGCCACCAGTGATGGAGGGGATCAGCCCCAGCATTTT. This sequence encodes CATSDGGDQPQHF. The chain is built from TRBV24-1 and TRBJ1-5; a weak D match, TRBD1 (5 bases). The germline V and J ends were trimmed by 3 bases and 5 bases, with 7 bases remaining between them. The CDR3 runs to 13 residues. The germline V gene has CDR1 KGHDR and CDR2 SFDVKD.

The chain joins TRBV28 to TRBJ2-5; the D gene is possibly TRBD2 (6 bases). The ends were cut back, 4 bases at V and 4 bases at J, with 13 bases in the middle. The CDR3 runs to 14 residues. The germline V gene has CDR1 MDHEN and CDR2 SYDVKM. CDR3 region: CASSSGAEGETQYF. The CDR3 DNA is TGTGCCAGCAGTTCCGGAGCGGAGGGAGAGACCCAGTACTTC.

The rearrangement uses TRBV4-2 and TRBJ1-2, with no clear D. Germline V gene lookup returns CDR1 LGHNA and CDR2 YNFKEQ. With 7 bases removed from V and 4 bases from J, the gap between germline ends came to 22 bases. CDR3 length equals 16 residues. The CDR3 protein is CASNNPGSPDRYGYTF. In DNA, the CDR3 is TGTGCCAGCAACAACCCAGGATCACCCGATCGCTATGGCTACACCTTC.

This chain connects TRBV6-2 or TRBV6-3 to TRBJ2-7; TRBD1 matches at 7 bases. With V trimmed by 5 bases and J by 0 bases, 4 bases remained unmatched. CDR3 length: 14 residues. Germline V gives CDR1 MNHEY, CDR2 SVGEGT. DNA for the CDR3: TGTGCCAGCAGTACCCGGACAGGCTCCTACGAGCAGTACTTC. This sequence encodes CASSTRTGSYEQYF.

This clone was recorded once. J is TRBJ2-7 and V is TRBV5-1, with 7 bases identical to TRBD1. This CDR3 is built from 14 residues. Unmatched junction bases numbered 4, after V lost 0 bases and J lost 4 bases. CDR1 and CDR2 (germline): SGHRS, YFSETQ. CDR3 bases: TGCGCCAGCAGCTTGGGTGGGACAGCTTACGAGCAGTACTTC. This sequence encodes CASSLGGTAYEQYF. The full variable domain, in which reference TRBV5-1 and TRBJ2-7 provide the parts outside the CDR3, is KAGVTQTPRYLIKTRGQQVTLSCSPISGHRSVSWYQQTPGQGLQFLFEYFSETQRNKGNFPGRFSGRQFSNSRSEMNVSTLELGDSALYLCASSLGGTAYEQYFGPGTRLTVT.

The V call is TRBV27, the J call TRBJ2-7; D might be TRBD1 (6 bases). This CDR3 comprises 14 residues. Germline V gene lookup returns CDR1 MNHEY and CDR2 SMNVEV (reference sequence). The V and J ends lost 6 bases and 5 bases respectively, with 17 bases between them. CDR3 sequence (DNA): TGTGCCAGCAGCGCTCTTACTGGGGGCCACGAGCAGTACTTC. Translated, it gives CASSALTGGHEQYF.

This chain links TRBV7-9 with TRBJ1-6; D gene unclear. Germline V gene lookup returns CDR1 SEHNR and CDR2 FQNEAQ (reference sequence). Trimming stripped 7 bases from V and 0 bases from J, with 10 bases between. This CDR3 is built from 15 residues. CDR3 sequence: CASMGGSSYNSPLHF. CDR3 DNA: TGTGCCAGCATGGGAGGGAGCTCCTATAATTCACCCCTCCACTTT.

The chain is built from TRBV10-3 and TRBJ1-5, with D unresolved. The germline CDR1 and CDR2 sequences are ENHRY and SYGVKD. V dropped 6 bases and J dropped 4 bases, with 16 bases sitting between them. The CDR3 has 15 amino acids. In nucleotides, the CDR3 is TGTGCCATCAGGCCCGACACGGGAGTGAATCAGCCCCAGCATTTT. Protein product: CAIRPDTGVNQPQHF.

The chain joins TRBV20-1 to TRBJ2-5; 8 nucleotides align to TRBD2. The CDR3 loop spans 14 amino acids. Germline trimming cut 3 bases from V and 4 bases from J; bases unmatched to any gene: 7. The germline gives CDR1 DFQATT, CDR2 SNEGSKA (reference sequence). The CDR3 region has the DNA TGCAGTGCTAGTCCGGGACTAGTCATAGAGACCCAGTACTTC. Translation gives CSASPGLVIETQYF.

V and J are TRBV27 and TRBJ1-1; 7 bases align to TRBD1. Per the germline V gene, CDR1 is MNHEY and CDR2 is SMNVEV (reference sequence). The CDR3 loop spans 15 amino acids. V dropped 4 bases and J dropped 0; count of bases not matched to a gene: 5. CDR3 in DNA: TGTGCCAGCAGTTGGGACAGTCTCATGAACACTGAAGCTTTCTTT. Translated: CASSWDSLMNTEAFF.

In its sample, this clone was seen once. The chain carries TRBV5-4 and TRBJ1-4; TRBD1 matches at 10 bases. Germline loops: CDR1 SGHNT, CDR2 YYREEE (reference sequence). This CDR3 comprises 14 residues. V dropped 4 bases and J dropped 8; count of bases not matched to a gene: 5. The CDR3 DNA sequence: TGTGCCAGCAGCCGGGACAGGGGTGACGAAAAACTGTTTTTT. Protein sequence: CASSRDRGDEKLFF.

This chain joins TRBV7-6 and TRBJ2-6, with D tentatively TRBD2 (6 bases). CDR1 and CDR2 from the germline V gene are SGHVS and FNYEAQ. This CDR3 is 15 amino acids long. The V and J ends lost 2 bases and 3 bases respectively, with 8 bases between them. The CDR3 DNA follows: TGTGCCAGCAGCTTATACGGGAGTGGGGCCAACGTCCTGACTTTC. This codes for CASSLYGSGANVLTF.

This chain connects TRBV7-3 to TRBJ1-6; tentatively, D is TRBD1 (5 bases). The CDR3 sequence is 16 residues long. Germline V gene sequence: CDR1 SGHTA, CDR2 FQGTGA. V dropped 4 bases and J dropped 8 bases, with 18 bases sitting between them. The CDR3 DNA sequence: TGTGCCAGCAGCTATGGGGGACTGGGAACCCATTCACCCCTCCACTTT. It specifies CASSYGGLGTHSPLHF.

V usage is TRBV5-4 and J usage is TRBJ2-7, with 9 positions matching TRBD1. The ends lost 5 bases at V and 0 bases at J; junction bases unmatched: 3. This CDR3 is 14 amino acids long. Germline assignment: CDR1 SGHNT and CDR2 YYREEE (reference sequence). CDR3 amino acids: CASSPGQGSYEQYF. CDR3 in DNA: TGTGCCAGCAGTCCGGGACAGGGCTCCTACGAGCAGTACTTC.

The chain links TRBV15 to TRBJ1-2, with 7 bases fitting TRBD1. V shed 1 base and J 2 bases; nucleotides not matched to a gene: 1. The germline V gene encodes CDR1 LNHNV and CDR2 YYDKDF (reference sequence). CDR3 size: 14 residues. The CDR3 nucleotides read TGTGCCACCAGCAGAGGGGGACAGAACTATGGCTACACCTTC. It codes for CATSRGGQNYGYTF.

This clone was counted once. This chain uses TRBV6-6 with TRBJ2-2; a weak D match, TRBD1 (5 bases). CDR1 MNHNY and CDR2 SVGAGI come from the germline V gene (reference sequence). The CDR3 loop spans 13 amino acids. The V gene lost 9 bases and the J gene lost 1 base, with 9 bases spanning the gap. The CDR3 bases are TGTGCCAGTTCAGGGAAGAACACCGGGGAGCTGTTTTTT. This encodes CASSGKNTGELFF.

CDR3 residues: CASSLNKDRRGANVLTF. In DNA form, the CDR3 reads TGTGCCAGCAGCTTAAACAAGGACAGGCGTGGGGCCAACGTCCTGACTTTC. This chain connects TRBV7-9 to TRBJ2-6, with 7 bases identical to TRBD1. The V and J ends lost 2 bases and 3 bases, in that order; junction bases with no gene match: 7. The CDR3 is 17 residues long. Germline V gene data show CDR1 as SEHNR and CDR2 as FQNEAQ (reference sequence).

The chain combines TRBV7-3 with TRBJ2-1, with TRBD2 identical over 13 bases. The junction had 8 bases not matched to a gene; V was cut back by 4 bases and J by 8 bases. The CDR3 loop spans 16 amino acids. Germline V gene sequence: CDR1 SGHTA, CDR2 FQGTGA. CDR3 amino acids: CASSSRTSGSHHEQFF. CDR3 nucleotides: TGTGCCAGCAGCTCTCGGACTAGCGGGAGCCACCATGAGCAGTTCTTC.